The 15 T cell receptor beta chains reported below all come from one sample, sequenced in a study of control samples from healthy donors and cancer patients. Profiled with immunoSEQ multiplex PCR; TCRdb holds only in-frame clones, not every one. The data contain roughly 88,000 clones, 91% of them singletons. The sample was blood. The receptors shown here come from a man between 45 and 60 years old in good health.

This clone was counted a single time. The chain links TRBV30 to TRBJ1-4; D might be TRBD1 (6 bases). Deletions cut 5 bases from V and 11 bases from J, with 18 bases between. Germline V gene lookup returns CDR1 GTSNPN and CDR2 SVGIG (reference sequence). The CDR3 loop spans 13 amino acids. For the CDR3, the DNA is TGTGCCTGGGAAAACCAGGGGACGAAGAAACTGTTTTTT. Protein: CAWENQGTKKLFF.

The chain carries TRBV7-9 and TRBJ1-2; D may be TRBD1 (5 bases). V was clipped by 5 bases and J by 8 bases, with 15 bases between them. The CDR3 totals 13 residues. Germline CDR1 and CDR2: SEHNR and FQNEAQ (reference sequence). DNA for the CDR3: TGTGCCAGCAGCCTAGGGGCCTCGGGCGGCTACACCTTC. Amino acids: CASSLGASGGYTF. Filled out from reference TRBV7-9 and TRBJ1-2, the complete variable domain reads DTGVSQNPRHKITKRGQNVTFRCDPISEHNRLYWYRQTLGQGPEFLTYFQNEAQLEKSRLLSDRFSAERPKGSFSTLEIQRTEQGDSAMYLCASSLGASGGYTFGSGTRLTVV.

The chain joins TRBV30 to TRBJ1-6; 9 nucleotides match TRBD1. Germline CDR1 reads GTSNPN; CDR2 reads SVGIG (reference sequence). With 4 bases clipped from V and 7 bases from J, the junction kept 14 bases outside the gene matches. CDR3 length: 17 residues. CDR3 nucleotide sequence: TGTGCCTGGACCCCAAAGGGAGCGGGACAGGGCAATTCACCCCTCCACTTT. It codes for CAWTPKGAGQGNSPLHF.

V gene TRBV6-5 combines with J gene TRBJ1-5; perhaps TRBD1 as D (6 bases). Germline V lookup: CDR1 MNHEY, CDR2 SVGAGI. V was cut by 3 bases and J by 0 bases, with 9 bases left in between. This CDR3 region has 15 residues. The DNA for the CDR3 is TGTGCCAGCAGTTATACAGGGTATAGCAATCAGCCCCAGCATTTT. Its translation is CASSYTGYSNQPQHF.

The chain couples TRBV6-5 to TRBJ2-7; 7 bases fit TRBD1. This CDR3 has 15 amino acids. V was pared by 5 bases and J by 7 bases, with 14 bases of the junction left unmatched. The germline V gene has CDR1 MNHEY and CDR2 SVGAGI. This CDR3 reads CASSRQGSLPWEQYF. The DNA for the CDR3 is TGTGCCAGCAGTCGACAGGGTTCCTTGCCTTGGGAGCAGTACTTC.

The rearrangement joins TRBV11-2 to TRBJ1-1, with D possibly being TRBD1 (6 bases). CDR1 SGHAT and CDR2 FQNNGV come from the germline V gene. With 3 bases removed from V and 0 bases from J, the gap between germline ends came to 14 bases. CDR3 length: 16 amino acids. CDR3 loop: CASSFMGARMNTEAFF. The CDR3 nucleotides are TGTGCCAGCAGCTTTATGGGGGCGCGGATGAACACTGAAGCTTTCTTT.

V and J are TRBV19 and TRBJ1-1; a weak D match, TRBD1 (6 bases). The V gene's germline CDR1 is LNHDA and CDR2 SQIVND (reference sequence). V was pared by 2 bases and J by 1 base, with 11 bases between. There are 15 residues in the CDR3. The CDR3 nucleotides are TGTGCCAGTAGTATAATCGGCAGGGGGAACACTGAAGCTTTCTTT. It is translated as CASSIIGRGNTEAFF. Full variable domain (rest looked up from reference TRBV19 and TRBJ1-1): DGGITQSPKYLFRKEGQNVTLSCEQNLNHDAMYWYRQDPGQGLRLIYYSQIVNDFQKGDIAEGYSVSREKKESFPLTVTSAQKNPTAFYLCASSIIGRGNTEAFFGQGTRLTVV.

The J gene is TRBJ2-2, the V gene TRBV10-1, with TRBD1 matching over 7 bases. The CDR3 sequence is 12 residues long. V lost 8 bases and J lost 3; bases outside the gene matches: 0. Germline CDR1 WNHNN, CDR2 SYGVQD (reference sequence). The CDR3 protein is CASQGDTGELFF. The CDR3 DNA sequence: TGCGCCAGCCAGGGGGACACCGGGGAGCTGTTTTTT.

The chain recombines TRBV6-5 with TRBJ1-2; tentatively, D is TRBD1 (5 bases). V shed 5 bases and J shed 4 bases, with 11 bases lying between them. The CDR3 extends over 13 amino acids. Germline values: CDR1 MNHEY, CDR2 SVGAGI. The CDR3 protein is CASSPGRTYGYTF. CDR3 in DNA: TGTGCCAGCAGTCCGGGACGGACCTATGGCTACACCTTC.

The chain joins TRBV6-2 or TRBV6-3 to TRBJ2-2, with D tentatively TRBD1 (5 bases). With 2 bases removed from V and 1 base from J, the gap between germline ends came to 11 bases. From germline, CDR1 is MNHEY and CDR2 SVGEGT. This CDR3 has 16 amino acids. This CDR3 is CASSYTGHLNTGELFF. In DNA, the CDR3 is TGTGCCAGCAGTTACACAGGACATTTGAACACCGGGGAGCTGTTTTTT.

The rearrangement joins TRBV30 to TRBJ1-1; 8 nucleotides match TRBD1. The V and J ends lost 3 bases and 5 bases, in that order; junction bases with no gene match: 5. Germline-derived CDR1 and CDR2 are GTSNPN and SVGIG (reference sequence). The CDR3 has 13 residues. The CDR3 DNA follows: TGTGCCTGGAGGATACAGGGGGGGACTGAAGCTTTCTTT. The encoded protein is CAWRIQGGTEAFF.

The chain couples TRBV19 to TRBJ1-2, with a tentative D call TRBD1 (5 bases). This CDR3 contains 13 residues. Trimming removed 3 bases from V and 4 bases from J, with 9 bases in between. The germline CDR1 and CDR2 sequences are LNHDA and SQIVND (reference sequence). The DNA of the CDR3 is TGTGCCAGTAGTATGACAGTTCTCTATGGCTACACCTTC. Amino acids: CASSMTVLYGYTF.

The V gene is TRBV6-2 or TRBV6-3, the J gene TRBJ1-1; 8 bases align to TRBD1. CDR3 length: 14 amino acids. J was trimmed by 5 bases and V by 2 bases; bases with no gene match: 4. Per the germline V gene, CDR1 is MNHEY and CDR2 is SVGEGT. CDR3 region: CASSYKRQGTEAFF. Written as DNA, the CDR3 is TGTGCCAGCAGTTACAAGAGACAGGGGACTGAAGCTTTCTTT.

The chain combines TRBV25-1 with TRBJ2-1, with D perhaps being TRBD1 or TRBD2 (5 bases each). This CDR3 has 15 residues. V was clipped by 8 bases and J by 2 bases, with 16 bases between them. The V gene's germline CDR1 is MGHDK and CDR2 SYGVNS. CDR3 protein: CASARDGLTYNEQFF. The CDR3 nucleotides are TGTGCCAGCGCAAGGGACGGCCTCACCTACAATGAGCAGTTCTTC.

The chain links TRBV30 to TRBJ1-1; D perhaps matches TRBD1 (5 bases). The CDR3 contains 13 residues. Deletions cut 5 bases from V and 5 bases from J, with 15 bases between. CDR1 GTSNPN and CDR2 SVGIG come from the germline V gene (reference sequence). The CDR3 here is CAWGWGGRTEAFF. CDR3 DNA: TGTGCCTGGGGCTGGGGGGGACGGACTGAAGCTTTCTTT. Drawing the rest from reference TRBV30 and TRBJ1-1, the complete variable domain is SQTIHQWPATLVQPVGSPLSLECTVEGTSNPNLYWYRQAAGRGLQLLFYSVGIGQISSEVPQNLSASRPQDRQFILSSKKLLLSDSGFYLCAWGWGGRTEAFFGQGTRLTVV.